These T cell receptor beta chains were read from a single sample in a study of shared clonotypes between healthy human individuals. Here immunoSEQ multiplex PCR was the method, and the copy in TCRdb shows in-frame clones only, minus some. This sample has some 2.3 million clones; 80% to 95% occur once, and the top ten carry approximately 0.4%. The specimen sequenced was naive CD4+ T cells from PBMCs. Receptors were obtained from a man younger than 35 in good health. Some clones in this sample may be carry-over from other donors' samples. CDR3s include the opening cysteine and the closing phenylalanine or tryptophan. Fields, in order: V gene, J gene, D gene, clone size, CDR3 DNA, CDR3 protein. The D gene is left open where the match is weak. Not every row has a clone size; where given, it reads once, few, many or a size class.

V: TRBV19; J: TRBJ2-6; D: TRBD1; size: .; DNA: TGTGCCAGTAGTCTGAACAGGGGCCCGTCCTCTGGGGCCAACGTCCTGACTTTC; CDR3: CASSLNRGPSSGANVLTF
V: TRBV9; J: TRBJ1-2; D: TRBD1; size: .; DNA: TGTGCCAGCAGCGTAGCAAGTTACGGGACAGGGGGCCGGGGCTACACCTTC; CDR3: CASSVASYGTGGRGYTF
V: TRBV14; J: TRBJ2-7; D: .; size: .; DNA: TGTGCCAGCAGCCACAAGGGTCGGTACGAGCAGTACTTC; CDR3: CASSHKGRYEQYF
V: TRBV6-5; J: TRBJ1-5; D: .; size: .; DNA: TGTGCCAGCACCCGGGGGAAGGGCGATCAGCCCCAGCATTTT; CDR3: CASTRGKGDQPQHF
V: TRBV4-2; J: TRBJ2-7; D: TRBD2; size: .; DNA: TGTGCCAGCAGTCCAACCGGGACTAGCGGGATTATGTACGAGCAGTACTTC; CDR3: CASSPTGTSGIMYEQYF
V: TRBV7-6; J: TRBJ2-5; D: .; size: .; DNA: TGTGCCAGCAGCCGATCCGCGCTGAAAGGGATAGAGACCCAGTACTTC; CDR3: CASSRSALKGIETQYF
V: TRBV13; J: TRBJ1-4; D: TRBD1; size: once; DNA: TGTGCCAGCAGCTTCGTCCGGGACAGGGGATATGAAAAACTGTTTTTT; CDR3: CASSFVRDRGYEKLFF
V: TRBV4-1; J: TRBJ2-3; D: TRBD2; size: .; DNA: TGCGCCAGCAGCCTGATAGGGACTAGAGCAGATACGCAGTATTTT; CDR3: CASSLIGTRADTQYF
V: TRBV28; J: TRBJ2-3; D: TRBD2; size: .; DNA: TGTGCCAGCAGTCAAGCGGGAAGGGCAGATACGCAGTATTTT; CDR3: CASSQAGRADTQYF
V: TRBV9; J: TRBJ1-2; D: .; size: .; DNA: TGTGCCAGCAGCCCCTCTGGGAGCTTGGATGGCTACACCTTC; CDR3: CASSPSGSLDGYTF
V: TRBV7-2; J: TRBJ2-7; D: .; size: .; DNA: TGTGCCAGCAGCTTAATCTACGGGAGAAACTACGAGCAGTACTTC; CDR3: CASSLIYGRNYEQYF
V: TRBV7-9; J: TRBJ2-3; D: .; size: .; DNA: TGTGCCAGCACCCCCGCCTGGGGCACAGATACGCAGTATTTT; CDR3: CASTPAWGTDTQYF
V: TRBV19; J: TRBJ2-1; D: .; size: .; DNA: TGTGCCAGTAGTATCAGCGGGCCCTCCTACAATGAGCAGTTCTTC; CDR3: CASSISGPSYNEQFF
V: TRBV27; J: TRBJ1-2; D: .; size: .; DNA: TGTGCCAGCAGTCCGCGGACATTGAGAAAGGAAGGTGGCTACACCTTC; CDR3: CASSPRTLRKEGGYTF
V: TRBV9; J: TRBJ2-3; D: .; size: .; DNA: TGTGCCAGCAGAAGACTAGACGCTAGCACAGATACGCAGTATTTT; CDR3: CASRRLDASTDTQYF
V: TRBV2; J: TRBJ1-6; D: .; size: .; DNA: TGTGCCAGCAGTGGCACCTACAGGGTGGGATCACCCCTCCACTTT; CDR3: CASSGTYRVGSPLHF
V: TRBV28; J: TRBJ1-2; D: .; size: .; DNA: TGTGCCAGCAGTTTGAGGGGCAGGGCTGGCTATGGCTACACCTTC; CDR3: CASSLRGRAGYGYTF
V: TRBV10-3; J: TRBJ1-2; D: TRBD1; size: few; DNA: TGTGCCATCAGCCTGACAGGGTCATATGGCTACACCTTC; CDR3: CAISLTGSYGYTF
V: TRBV9; J: TRBJ2-2; D: TRBD2; size: .; DNA: TGTGCCAGCAGCACGGGACTAGGGAACACCGGGGAGCTGTTTTTT; CDR3: CASSTGLGNTGELFF
V: TRBV7-2; J: TRBJ2-5; D: TRBD2; size: .; DNA: TGTGCCAGCAGCTTACAGCGGGGCCAAGAGACCCAGTACTTC; CDR3: CASSLQRGQETQYF
V: TRBV10-3; J: TRBJ2-1; D: .; size: .; DNA: TGTGCCACGCTTCCTAGCGAGAGCTCCTACAATGAGCAGTTCTTC; CDR3: CATLPSESSYNEQFF
V: TRBV30; J: TRBJ2-4; D: TRBD2; size: .; DNA: TGTGCCTGGAGTACCCTAGGACTAGCGGGAGGGCCCGCCAAAAACATTCAGTACTTC; CDR3: CAWSTLGLAGGPAKNIQYF
V: TRBV14; J: TRBJ1-1; D: .; size: .; DNA: TGTGCCAGCAGCCCCACGACAGGGAACACTGAAGCTTTCTTT; CDR3: CASSPTTGNTEAFF
V: TRBV6-1; J: TRBJ2-3; D: .; size: once; DNA: TGTGCCAGCTCCCTAGCGTTTAGCACAGATACGCAGTATTTT; CDR3: CASSLAFSTDTQYF
V: TRBV28; J: TRBJ2-7; D: TRBD1; size: .; DNA: TGTGCCAGCAATCACCCGCTGGGCGGGACAGGGAGGGCCGAGCAGTACTTC; CDR3: CASNHPLGGTGRAEQYF
V: TRBV5-1; J: TRBJ2-7; D: .; size: .; DNA: TGCGCCAGCAGCCCGGGTACGAACAGTAAGACCTACGAGCAGTACTTC; CDR3: CASSPGTNSKTYEQYF
V: TRBV19; J: TRBJ1-5; D: .; size: .; DNA: TGTGCCACCAAGGGTGGAGGGTGGGGACGAAATCAGCCCCAGCATTTT; CDR3: CATKGGGWGRNQPQHF
V: TRBV19; J: TRBJ2-5; D: .; size: .; DNA: TGTGCCAGTAGTACGCAATACCAAGAGACCCAGTACTTC; CDR3: CASSTQYQETQYF